The following is a T cell receptor beta chain sequence with its context. Its target is unknown. The record originates from a study of radiation and T cells in renal cell carcinoma. Study-wide findings and caveats: From baseline, blood top tumor clonotypes peaked at 2 weeks post-radiation. Top 100 clonotypes averaged about 54% in irradiated versus around 45% in nephrectomy-only tumors.

Assay: immunoSEQ multiplex PCR; the TCRdb copy retains only in-frame clones and omits some. The table has roughly 4,000 clones, approximately 56% seen once; the top ten hold 35% to 50%. Specified treatment: 15 Gy SBRT to primary tumor, nephrectomy 4 weeks later. Nephrectomy followed 15 Gy stereotactic body radiation by 4 weeks. Trimming took off 3 bases at V and 9 bases at J, with 27 bases between the two ends. The CDR3 totals 16 residues. Germline V gene data show CDR1 as SQVTM and CDR2 as ANQGSEA. The chain uses TRBV29-1 and TRBJ2-7, with D perhaps matching TRBD1 (6 bases). Sequences were derived from tumor tissue, sampled from a patient whose treatment included radiotherapy and nephrectomy. The receptor was isolated from a woman between 55 and 75 years old with renal cell carcinoma. CDR3: CSVEVRGGGPRRGQYF. The CDR3 region has the DNA TGCAGCGTTGAGGTCAGGGGCGGAGGTCCTCGACGAGGGCAGTACTTC.